This passage covers 16 T cell receptor beta chains from one sample sequenced in a study of cytomegalovirus exposure and HLA in healthy donors. PCR amplification relied on 60 Vbeta primers (plus 13 Jbeta primers). Generated by immunoSEQ multiplex PCR, the TCRdb table keeps only in-frame clones and is missing some. Its clone listing holds some 140,000 clones. Sequenced: PBMCs. These receptors came from a woman aged 60 to 75 in good health and CMV-seronegative.

V gene TRBV10-3 combines with J gene TRBJ2-1; possibly TRBD2 for D (5 bases). This CDR3 spans 15 amino acids. Germline CDR1 is ENHRY and CDR2 is SYGVKD. V lost 3 bases to trimming and J lost 1 base, with 10 bases between them. The CDR3 loop is CAISDLSGSYNEQFF. CDR3 nucleotides: TGTGCCATCAGTGATTTGAGCGGATCCTACAATGAGCAGTTCTTC.

This chain uses TRBV19 with TRBJ2-3; D remains ambiguous. Trimming took 7 bases from V and 0 from J, leaving 11 bases between them. Germline V gene sequence: CDR1 LNHDA, CDR2 SQIVND (reference sequence). CDR3 size: 14 residues. The CDR3 region is CASKPTASTDTQYF. The CDR3 DNA reads TGTGCCAGTAAACCCACAGCTAGCACAGATACGCAGTATTTT.

CDR3 amino acids: CASKFTSGGQETQYF. As DNA, the CDR3 is TGTGCCAGCAAATTTACTAGCGGCGGGCAAGAGACCCAGTACTTC. The chain combines TRBV2 with TRBJ2-5, with 8 positions matching TRBD2. The CDR3 covers 15 residues. Looked up from germline, CDR1 is SNHLY and CDR2 is FYNNEI. V shed 7 bases, J shed 2 bases, and the junction held 9 bases outside the gene matches.

The chain uses TRBV18 and TRBJ1-2; a weak D match, TRBD1 (6 bases). The germline CDR1 and CDR2 sequences are KGHSH and LQKENI. CDR3 size: 13 residues. V was cut by 6 bases and J by 3 bases, with 11 bases left in between. The CDR3 DNA sequence: TGTGCCAGCTCTCAGGACAGCTACTATGGCTACACCTTC. It is translated as CASSQDSYYGYTF.

The chain combines TRBV5-1 with TRBJ2-2; D is perhaps TRBD2 (5 bases). The V gene lost 6 bases and the J gene lost 2 bases, with 11 bases spanning the gap. This CDR3 comprises 14 residues. The V gene's germline CDR1 is SGHRS and CDR2 YFSETQ. This CDR3 is CASNSEGNTGELFF. The CDR3 DNA is TGCGCCAGCAACAGTGAGGGAAACACCGGGGAGCTGTTTTTT.

The CDR3 DNA reads as TGTGCCAGCAGTCCTACTAGCGGGTTTAACTACGAGCAGTACTTC. Translation gives CASSPTSGFNYEQYF. The chain carries TRBV9 and TRBJ2-7; TRBD2 aligns across 9 bases. Unmatched junction bases numbered 9, after V lost 5 bases and J lost 3 bases. This CDR3 has 15 amino acids. The germline CDR1 and CDR2 sequences are SGDLS and YYNGEE.

The chain is built from TRBV10-3 and TRBJ2-3, with D tentatively TRBD1 (6 bases). Trimming shortened V by 3 bases and J by 3 bases, and 13 bases separated the two germline ends. The CDR3 is 15 amino acids. CDR1 and CDR2 (germline): ENHRY, SYGVKD. In DNA form, the CDR3 reads TGTGCCATCAGTGAAACACAGGGCGCAACAGATACGCAGTATTTT. Protein sequence: CAISETQGATDTQYF.

V usage is TRBV6-9 and J usage is TRBJ2-1; maybe TRBD2 (7 bases). The germline V and J ends were trimmed by 10 bases and 2 bases, with 15 bases remaining between them. The CDR3 is made up of 14 amino acids. Germline CDR1 and CDR2: MNHGY and SVAAGI. CDR3 loop: CATKRGAPYNEQFF. In nucleotides, the CDR3 is TGTGCCACTAAACGGGGGGCCCCCTACAATGAGCAGTTCTTC.

The chain uses TRBV28 and TRBJ2-5, with 9 bases that match TRBD2. This CDR3 region has 14 residues. V lost 6 bases to trimming and J lost 5 bases; unmatched junction nucleotides: 7. The germline V gene encodes CDR1 MDHEN and CDR2 SYDVKM. This CDR3 is CASSTRGGGETQYF. The CDR3 DNA reads as TGTGCCAGCAGCACGCGGGGGGGAGGGGAGACCCAGTACTTC.

The chain has TRBV2 and TRBJ1-2; D gene uncertain. The ends were cut back, 3 bases at V and 2 bases at J, with 10 bases in the middle. Germline values: CDR1 SNHLY, CDR2 FYNNEI. This CDR3 region has 14 residues. In nucleotides, the CDR3 is TGTGCCAGCAGTGAGTCTGGCGGCAACTATGGCTACACCTTC. Protein: CASSESGGNYGYTF.

The gene calls are TRBV5-4 and TRBJ2-3, with a possible D match to TRBD1 (6 bases). Looked up from germline, CDR1 is SGHNT and CDR2 is YYREEE (reference sequence). This CDR3 spans 15 amino acids. The germline V and J ends were trimmed by 0 bases and 0 bases, with 8 bases remaining between them. The CDR3 region has the DNA TGTGCCAGCAGCTTGGAGCAGGGGAGCACAGATACGCAGTATTTT. The encoded protein is CASSLEQGSTDTQYF.

V and J are TRBV5-4 and TRBJ2-5, with 9 bases that match TRBD2. Per the germline V gene, CDR1 is SGHNT and CDR2 is YYREEE (reference sequence). This CDR3 has 14 residues. V was clipped by 4 bases and J by 3 bases; unmatched bases: 4. In nucleotides, the CDR3 is TGTGCCAGCAGCCCTAGACTAGCGGAAGAGACCCAGTACTTC. It specifies CASSPRLAEETQYF.

The chain links TRBV5-8 to TRBJ2-3; 7 nucleotides match TRBD1. Germline CDR1 is SGHTS and CDR2 is YDEGEE. The CDR3 has 15 residues. V lost 4 bases and J lost 6; bases outside the gene matches: 11. CDR3 in amino acids: CASSAGTVSFDTQYF. DNA of the CDR3: TGTGCCAGCAGCGCCGGGACAGTATCCTTTGATACGCAGTATTTT.

The genes are TRBV27 and TRBJ2-3; 9 positions agree with TRBD2. This CDR3 is 16 amino acids long. The V gene's germline CDR1 is MNHEY and CDR2 SMNVEV (reference sequence). V gave up 8 bases and J gave up 4 bases; unmatched junction bases: 13. The CDR3 DNA sequence: TGTGCCAGCTTTTCCCGGAGGGCTAGCGGGGCAGATACGCAGTATTTT. It codes for CASFSRRASGADTQYF.

The rearrangement uses TRBV5-6 and TRBJ2-5, with 8 bases aligning to TRBD2. J was trimmed by 4 bases and V by 5 bases; bases with no gene match: 13. This CDR3 has 16 amino acids. Per the germline V gene, CDR1 is SGHDT and CDR2 is YYEEEE. The CDR3 sequence: CASSFVSGRGAETQYF. The DNA for the CDR3 is TGTGCCAGCAGTTTTGTGAGCGGGAGAGGGGCAGAGACCCAGTACTTC. Full variable domain (outside the CDR3, taken from reference TRBV5-6 and TRBJ2-5): DAGVTQSPTHLIKTRGQQVTLRCSPKSGHDTVSWYQQALGQGPQFIFQYYEEEERQRGNFPDRFSGHQFPNYSSELNVNALLLGDSALYLCASSFVSGRGAETQYFGPGTRLLVL.

The chain uses TRBV28 and TRBJ2-7; D perhaps matches TRBD1 (6 bases). The CDR3 consists of 12 residues. The germline V gene encodes CDR1 MDHEN and CDR2 SYDVKM. Between the trimmed V and J ends, which lost 7 bases and 4 bases, there was a span of 11 bases. DNA for the CDR3: TGTGCCAGCACGCCAGGGACATACGAGCAGTACTTC. This translates into CASTPGTYEQYF.